Included here is one TCR beta chain sequence, with context. Its antigen is unknown. Sequencing was performed with immunoSEQ multiplex PCR; in TCRdb, only in-frame clones are kept and a portion is missing. The repertoire holds tens of thousands of clones, with roughly nine tenths as singletons. This sample is drawn from a study of graft-versus-host responses after intestinal transplantation. For the study at large: Recipients across the board were started on anti-thymocyte globulin induction, then kept on tacrolimus and steroids for 2 to 4 years.

V was shortened by 6 bases and J by 0 bases, with 20 bases between the two germline ends. Germline lookup yields CDR1 SNHLY and CDR2 FYNNEI. There are 18 residues in the CDR3. Sequenced here: unstimulated CD8+ T cells sorted from spleen or lymph node cells, sampled before intestinal transplant. This rearrangement joins TRBV2 to TRBJ2-2, with a tentative D call TRBD1 (6 bases). The source is a human donor who received an intestinal transplant. The CDR3 loop is CASSVTPGHRSNTGELFF. The CDR3, as DNA: TGTGCCAGCAGCGTAACCCCGGGACACAGATCGAACACCGGGGAGCTGTTTTTT.